The 17 T cell receptor beta chains listed next were all sequenced from one sample in a study of CD8 T cells in ankylosing spondylitis. MiXCR, applied by TCRdb to the 5' RACE reads, yields one record per CDR3 protein. This repertoire shows around 430,000 distinct CDR3 sequences, over 15% found once; its top ten account for approximately 0.93%. These TCRs are of unknown antigen specificity. Notes on the study in general: What appeared characteristic of ankylosing spondylitis blood was a TCR beta motif of 7 or 8 highly homologous variants.

Sequencing input: blood, either unsorted or a sorted T cell fraction (not recorded which). These receptors all stem from a male donor with ankylosing spondylitis.

V usage is TRBV12-3 or TRBV12-4 and J usage is TRBJ1-2, with TRBD1 identical over 7 bases. Trimming at V came to 5 bases and at J to 7 bases, leaving 10 bases not matched to a gene. This CDR3 is built from 14 residues. The CDR3 here is CASSRDDRESGYTF. The CDR3 nucleotides read TGTGCCAGCAGTCGGGATGACAGGGAGTCTGGCTACACCTTC.

This clonotype was detected many times. V is TRBV5-6 and J is TRBJ2-3, with D possibly TRBD1 on 5 matching bases. The germline V and J ends were trimmed by 1 base and 2 bases, with 11 bases remaining between them. CDR1 and CDR2 (germline): SGHDT, YYEEEE. The CDR3 covers 15 residues. CDR3 in amino acids: CASSLWGTSTDTQYF. CDR3 bases: TGTGCCAGCAGCTTGTGGGGCACCTCCACAGATACGCAGTATTTT. The variable domain in full, with the rest retrieved from reference TRBV5-6 and TRBJ2-3, is DAGVTQSPTHLIKTRGQQVTLRCSPKSGHDTVSWYQQALGQGPQFIFQYYEEEERQRGNFPDRFSGHQFPNYSSELNVNALLLGDSALYLCASSLWGTSTDTQYFGPGTRLTVL.

This clonotype has at least ten counts. The rearrangement uses TRBV12-3 or TRBV12-4 and TRBJ1-2, with 8 bases aligning to TRBD1. With 2 bases clipped from V and 6 bases from J, the junction kept 11 bases outside the gene matches. This CDR3 spans 16 amino acids. Here the CDR3 reads CASSLRVRARGHGYTF. As DNA, the CDR3 is TGTGCCAGCAGTTTAAGGGTACGGGCCAGGGGGCATGGCTACACCTTC.

This chain connects TRBV4-3 to TRBJ2-6; no clear D. V shed 4 bases and J shed 0 bases, with 10 bases lying between them. Germline values: CDR1 LGHNA, CDR2 YSLEER. The CDR3 loop spans 16 amino acids. The CDR3 bases are TGCGCCAGCAGCCGCCTCAAGAGCTCTGGGGCCAACGTCCTGACTTTC. It encodes CASSRLKSSGANVLTF.

The rearrangement joins TRBV20-1 to TRBJ2-7, with TRBD2 matching over 10 bases. The CDR3 runs to 14 residues. Per germline, CDR1 DFQATT and CDR2 SNEGSKA (reference sequence). After removal of 3 bases from V and 3 bases from J, the junction contained 5 bases not matched to a gene. CDR3 sequence (DNA): TGCAGTGCTAGCACTAGCGGGATCTTCTACGAGCAGTACTTC. Protein product: CSASTSGIFYEQYF.

This clonotype was found a few times. The J gene is TRBJ1-3, the V gene TRBV20-1, with 7 bases fitting TRBD1. The V gene end was trimmed by 7 bases and the J gene end by 0 bases; junction bases not matched to a gene: 9. Germline V gene lookup returns CDR1 DFQATT and CDR2 SNEGSKA (reference sequence). CDR3 length: 15 residues. The CDR3 loop reads CSVIPGQHSGNTIYF. The CDR3 coding sequence is TGCAGTGTAATACCGGGACAGCACTCTGGAAACACCATATATTTT.

The J gene is TRBJ1-1, the V gene TRBV29-1; 7 nucleotides align to TRBD1. CDR1 SQVTM and CDR2 ANQGSEA come from the germline V gene. The ends lost 7 bases at V and 8 bases at J; junction bases unmatched: 10. The CDR3 runs to 12 residues. The CDR3 reads CSALTGTGEAFF. Written as DNA, the CDR3 is TGCAGCGCCCTGACAGGGACGGGAGAAGCTTTCTTT. Combining the CDR3 with reference TRBV29-1 and TRBJ1-1 gives the whole variable domain SAVISQKPSRDICQRGTSLTIQCQVDSQVTMMFWYRQQPGQSLTLIATANQGSEATYESGFVIDKFPISRPNLTFSTLTVSNMSPEDSSIYLCSALTGTGEAFFGQGTRLTVV.

The chain joins TRBV4-1 to TRBJ2-2; D call uncertain. Trimming cost V 1 base and J 2 bases, with 8 bases left between them. CDR3 size: 15 residues. Germline loops: CDR1 MGHRA, CDR2 YSYEKL. The CDR3, as DNA: TGCGCCAGCAGCCAAGGGAGTCGAAACACCGGGGAGCTGTTTTTT. Translated, it gives CASSQGSRNTGELFF.

CDR3 protein: CSATNPRGNQPQHF. The CDR3 DNA follows: TGCAGTGCTACCAACCCCCGAGGGAATCAGCCCCAGCATTTT. This chain connects TRBV20-1 to TRBJ1-5, with D unclear. V lost 4 bases to trimming and J lost 4 bases, with 14 bases between them. Germline V lookup: CDR1 DFQATT, CDR2 SNEGSKA (reference sequence). This CDR3 has 14 residues.

A few counts support this clonotype. The chain carries TRBV12-3 or TRBV12-4 and TRBJ2-3, with 7 bases lining up with TRBD1. The junction had 18 bases not matched to a gene; V was cut back by 7 bases and J by 2 bases. The CDR3 is made up of 18 amino acids. The DNA of the CDR3 is TGTGCCAGCAATCGGGCAGATAAGTCAGGACAGGCCACAGATACGCAGTATTTT. Translated: CASNRADKSGQATDTQYF.

As DNA, the CDR3 is TGTGCCAGCAGCACTAGCGGGAGAAGAGAGCAGTTCTTC. This codes for CASSTSGRREQFF. The rearrangement joins TRBV7-2 to TRBJ2-1; 11 bases align to TRBD2. The CDR3 is 13 residues long. Germline CDR1 SGHTA, CDR2 FQGNSA. V shed 5 bases and J 10 bases; nucleotides not matched to a gene: 4. The entire variable domain, with the rest obtained from reference TRBV7-2 and TRBJ2-1, is as follows: GAGVSQSPSNKVTEKGKDVELRCDPISGHTALYWYRQSLGQGLEFLIYFQGNSAPDKSGLPSDRFSAERTGGSVSTLTIQRTQQEDSAVYLCASSTSGRREQFFGPGTRLTVL.

This clonotype was observed many times. The CDR3 sequence is CASSLGLAGGIYEQYF. In nucleotides, the CDR3 is TGCGCCAGCAGCTTAGGACTAGCGGGAGGGATCTACGAGCAGTACTTC. The chain joins TRBV5-1 to TRBJ2-7, with 15 bases aligning to TRBD2. V lost 2 bases to trimming and J lost 3 bases; unmatched junction nucleotides: 3. Germline loops: CDR1 SGHRS, CDR2 YFSETQ. The CDR3 loop spans 16 amino acids.

This clonotype was detected only a few times. The V and J genes are TRBV11-3 and TRBJ2-7, with 9 positions matching TRBD2. After removal of 4 bases from V and 3 bases from J, the junction contained 4 bases not matched to a gene. The CDR3 has 14 amino acids. Germline V gene data show CDR1 as SGHNT and CDR2 as YENEEA. In nucleotides, the CDR3 is TGTGCCAGCAGCTCTAGCGGGGCCGACTACGAGCAGTACTTC. Residues: CASSSSGADYEQYF.

This clonotype was seen at least ten times. This rearrangement joins TRBV20-1 to TRBJ1-2; D uncertain. The CDR3 loop spans 13 amino acids. Trimming cost V 3 bases and J 4 bases, with 12 bases left between them. Germline lookup yields CDR1 DFQATT and CDR2 SNEGSKA (reference sequence). As DNA, the CDR3 is TGCAGTGCTAGCCCTCGAGGAGGCTATGGCTACACCTTC. Translation: CSASPRGGYGYTF.

This chain joins TRBV15 and TRBJ1-5, with 8 bases matching TRBD1. In germline, CDR1 is LNHNV, CDR2 YYDKDF (reference sequence). The CDR3 runs to 15 residues. V gave up 4 bases and J gave up 6 bases; unmatched junction bases: 8. CDR3: CATSTAGTGLQPQHF. The CDR3 coding sequence is TGTGCCACCAGCACGGCCGGGACAGGACTTCAGCCCCAGCATTTT.

The chain is built from TRBV9 and TRBJ2-1, with TRBD2 identical over 9 bases. CDR1 and CDR2 from the germline V gene are SGDLS and YYNGEE. The CDR3 covers 15 residues. Losses at the gene ends were 2 bases for V and 7 bases for J; bases not matched to a gene: 7. The CDR3 nucleotides read TGTGCCAGCAGCGTTAGTAGCGGGGGAAGGAATGAGCAGTTCTTC. Its protein is CASSVSSGGRNEQFF. Looking up the rest from reference TRBV9 and TRBJ2-1 gives the full variable domain: DSGVTQTPKHLITATGQRVTLRCSPRSGDLSVYWYQQSLDQGLQFLIQYYNGEERAKGNILERFSAQQFPDLHSELNLSSLELGDSALYFCASSVSSGGRNEQFFGPGTRLTVL.

The chain combines TRBV29-1 with TRBJ1-1; 10 bases line up with TRBD1. The CDR3 runs 16 residues. Per the germline V gene, CDR1 is SQVTM and CDR2 is ANQGSEA. With 3 bases clipped from V and 5 bases from J, the junction kept 12 bases outside the gene matches. The CDR3, as DNA: TGCAGCGTTGACTCTGGGACAGGGGATCGAGGGACTGAAGCTTTCTTT. Its protein is CSVDSGTGDRGTEAFF.